The 15 T cell receptor beta chains presented below share a single source sample, sequenced in a study of CD8+ T cells in alopecia areata. RNA extraction was followed by reverse transcription into cDNA, which acted as the sequencing template. Repertoires were generated with immunoSEQ multiplex PCR, while TCRdb's copy carries only in-frame clones and drops some. The table shows some 190,000 clones, with approximately 72% occurring only once. Treatment reported: oral pan-JAK inhibitor, 5-10 mg twice daily. Here the sequenced sample was CD4+ T cells sorted from blood, taken at week 44, from a patient treated with tofacitinib. The receptors were sampled from a human donor with alopecia areata.

This chain links TRBV30 with TRBJ1-1, with no clear D. From germline, CDR1 is GTSNPN and CDR2 SVGIG (reference sequence). V dropped 2 bases and J dropped 0 bases, with 7 bases sitting between them. The CDR3 runs 13 residues. The CDR3 reads CAWSLPMNTEAFF. CDR3 nucleotides: TGTGCCTGGAGTCTCCCAATGAACACTGAAGCTTTCTTT.

About this clone itself: This sample also contains other DNA sequences that code for the same CDR3. The chain recombines TRBV20-1 with TRBJ2-3; D remains ambiguous. Trimming left V 6 bases short and J 3 bases short, with 7 bases between. Germline V gene data show CDR1 as DFQATT and CDR2 as SNEGSKA (reference sequence). The CDR3 extends over 11 amino acids. The DNA of the CDR3 is TGCAGTGCCCCCTTGACAGATACGCAGTATTTT. Its protein is CSAPLTDTQYF.

The chain employs TRBV30 and TRBJ1-5, with D perhaps TRBD1 (5 bases). Per the germline V gene, CDR1 is GTSNPN and CDR2 is SVGIG (reference sequence). V lost 2 bases to trimming and J lost 1 base, with 12 bases between them. The CDR3 is 15 residues long. The CDR3 is CAWSLGTFSNQPQHF. For the CDR3, the DNA is TGTGCCTGGAGTCTAGGGACGTTCAGCAATCAGCCCCAGCATTTT.

In DNA, the CDR3 is TGTGCCAGCAGCCCCGAGAGAGATACGCAGTATTTT. It encodes CASSPERDTQYF. The gene calls are TRBV9 and TRBJ2-3; D ambiguous. Per the germline V gene, CDR1 is SGDLS and CDR2 is YYNGEE. Trimming cost V 4 bases and J 5 bases, with 8 bases left between them. The CDR3 covers 12 residues.

J is TRBJ1-5 and V is TRBV19, with D possibly being TRBD1 (5 bases). The CDR3 consists of 14 residues. V gave up 2 bases and J gave up 8 bases, with 13 bases separating them. CDR1 is LNHDA and CDR2 is SQIVND in the germline V gene (reference sequence). The CDR3 region is CASSIFLTGEPQHF. The CDR3 nucleotides are TGTGCCAGTAGTATATTCTTAACGGGGGAGCCCCAGCATTTT.

V usage is TRBV29-1 and J usage is TRBJ2-5, with D uncertain. The ends were cut back, 1 base at V and 5 bases at J, with 2 bases in the middle. Germline V lookup: CDR1 SQVTM, CDR2 ANQGSEA. This CDR3 spans 10 amino acids. The CDR3 region is CSVEAETQYF. CDR3 in DNA: TGCAGCGTTGAAGCGGAGACCCAGTACTTC.

The chain combines TRBV21-1 with TRBJ2-5; the table's TRBD2 call for D was not verified on the DNA. TRBV21-1 is given as a pseudogene. The CDR3 runs 15 residues. CDR3 sequence: CASSGPSGGQETQYF. DNA for the CDR3: TGTGCCAGCAGCGGGCCTAGCGGGGGGCAAGAGACCCAGTACTTC.

Worth noting for this clone: In this CDR3 the conserved last residue, phenylalanine or tryptophan, is missing, so a read error is likely. The V and J genes are TRBV30 and TRBJ1-2, with 8 bases aligning to TRBD1. The CDR3 totals 13 residues. After removal of 2 bases from V and 4 bases from J, the junction contained 3 bases not matched to a gene. Germline V gives CDR1 GTSNPN, CDR2 SVGIG (reference sequence). This chain's CDR3 is CAWSPDRAYGYTS. The CDR3 DNA reads TGTGCCTGGAGTCCGGACAGGGCCTATGGCTACACCTCC.

This clone was observed a single time. The chain couples TRBV29-1 to TRBJ1-2; 7 bases line up with TRBD1. The germline V gene has CDR1 SQVTM and CDR2 ANQGSEA. This CDR3 comprises 12 residues. Trimming removed 7 bases from V and 2 bases from J; junction bases left unmatched: 4. The CDR3 here is CSAGQRNYGYTF. The DNA for the CDR3 is TGCAGCGCGGGACAGAGAAACTATGGCTACACCTTC.

The genes are TRBV30 and TRBJ1-2; D is ambiguous. Per germline, CDR1 GTSNPN and CDR2 SVGIG (reference sequence). The CDR3 consists of 11 residues. Between the trimmed V and J ends, which lost 4 bases and 4 bases, there was a span of 7 bases. This chain's CDR3 is CAWMGAYGYTF. CDR3 in DNA: TGTGCCTGGATGGGAGCCTATGGCTACACCTTC.

In DNA form, the CDR3 reads TGCAGCTCCCAGATGGGGGCCCTCTCCTACAATGAGCAGTTCTTC. Translated: CSSQMGALSYNEQFF. The chain couples TRBV29-1 to TRBJ2-1; perhaps TRBD1 as D (6 bases). This CDR3 comprises 15 residues. Per germline, CDR1 SQVTM and CDR2 ANQGSEA. Between the trimmed V and J ends, which lost 8 bases and 0 bases, there was a span of 17 bases.

The J gene is TRBJ1-1, the V gene TRBV29-1; D is unclear. V was pared by 6 bases and J by 3 bases, with 14 bases between. The CDR3 is made up of 13 amino acids. Looked up from germline, CDR1 is SQVTM and CDR2 is ANQGSEA. The CDR3 sequence: CSVRGGRYTEAFF. CDR3 in DNA: TGCAGCGTACGGGGAGGGCGCTACACTGAAGCTTTCTTT.

The chain joins TRBV4-3 to TRBJ2-1; 10 positions match TRBD2. Trimming cost V 4 bases and J 6 bases; bases outside gene matches: 6. The CDR3 spans 15 residues. Germline V gene sequence: CDR1 LGHNA, CDR2 YSLEER. Written as DNA, the CDR3 is TGCGCCAGCAGCCCCTTAGCGGGGGGCATCAATGAGCAGTTCTTC. Its translation is CASSPLAGGINEQFF.

This chain links TRBV18 with TRBJ1-5, with a possible D match to TRBD1 (6 bases). Germline assignment: CDR1 KGHSH and CDR2 LQKENI. Trimming removed 8 bases from V and 0 bases from J, with 11 bases in between. The CDR3 has 14 residues. CDR3 residues: CASARTASNQPQHF. Written as DNA, the CDR3 is TGTGCCAGCGCCCGGACAGCTAGCAATCAGCCCCAGCATTTT.

J is TRBJ1-5 and V is TRBV15, with TRBD1 as a possible D gene (6 bases). There are 15 residues in the CDR3. Per the germline V gene, CDR1 is LNHNV and CDR2 is YYDKDF (reference sequence). The V end was cut by 5 bases, the J end by 5 bases, with 16 bases between. This CDR3 reads CATSRARDIYQPQHF. CDR3 coding DNA: TGTGCCACCAGCCGCGCTCGGGACATATATCAGCCCCAGCATTTT.